This passage covers 13 T cell receptor beta chains from one sample sequenced in a study of T cell repertoires in cytomegalovirus infection. MiXCR, applied by TCRdb to the reads, yields one record per CDR3 protein. Found here are just under 550,000 distinct CDR3 sequences, around a quarter of them singletons; the top ten hold roughly 13%. The sample consisted of PBMCs. These receptors came from a human donor in good health (CMV status not recorded). Some clones in this sample may be carry-over from other donors' samples.

Ten or more counts support this clonotype. V and J are TRBV5-6 and TRBJ1-3; 7 positions agree with TRBD1. CDR1 and CDR2 from the germline V gene are SGHDT and YYEEEE. V dropped 4 bases and J dropped 0; count of bases not matched to a gene: 10. The CDR3 has 17 residues. CDR3 region: CASSGTDYLRSGNTIYF. The CDR3 DNA reads TGTGCCAGCAGCGGGACAGACTATCTTCGCTCTGGAAACACCATATATTTT.

This clonotype appeared a few times. The genes are TRBV12-3 or TRBV12-4 and TRBJ1-2, with D hard to call. The V end was cut by 3 bases, the J end by 4 bases, with 15 bases between. This CDR3 comprises 15 residues. The CDR3 sequence is CASSFRRSGIYGYTF. The CDR3 DNA is TGTGCCAGCAGTTTCCGCAGGTCCGGAATCTATGGCTACACCTTC.

This clonotype was counted between two and nine times. The DNA of the CDR3 is TGTGCCAGCAGCTCCTCATTACGGGGTATCAATGAGCAGTTCTTC. Translating gives CASSSSLRGINEQFF. The V gene is TRBV7-1, the J gene TRBJ2-1, with D possibly being TRBD2 (5 bases). TRBV7-1 is assigned to the ORF class and has an uncertain function. V was cut by 3 bases and J by 6 bases, with 15 bases left in between. The CDR3 contains 15 residues.

The V call is TRBV20-1, the J call TRBJ1-6; 8 bases align to TRBD1. Trimming removed 4 bases from V and 10 bases from J; junction bases left unmatched: 6. The CDR3 runs to 13 residues. CDR1 and CDR2 from the germline V gene are DFQATT and SNEGSKA (reference sequence). The CDR3 DNA reads as TGCAGTGCTATTGGACAGGGAGACTCACCCCTCCACTTT. Its translation: CSAIGQGDSPLHF.

The rearrangement joins TRBV7-3 to TRBJ2-3; D tentatively reads TRBD1 or TRBD2 (5 bases each). The germline V gene encodes CDR1 SGHTA and CDR2 FQGTGA. This CDR3 has 16 amino acids. The ends were cut back, 5 bases at V and 2 bases at J, with 17 bases in the middle. The CDR3 region has the DNA TGTGCCAGCAGCCTAAGGGCCGGGACGAACACAGATACGCAGTATTTT. It is translated as CASSLRAGTNTDTQYF.

This clonotype was observed many times. The rearrangement links TRBV4-1 to TRBJ2-7, with D possibly matching TRBD1 (5 bases). Trimming took 1 base from V and 4 from J, leaving 8 bases between them. The germline CDR1 and CDR2 sequences are MGHRA and YSYEKL. CDR3 length: 13 residues. The CDR3, as DNA: TGCGCCAGCAGCCAAGGGGGCGTTTACGAGCAGTACTTC. Its translation is CASSQGGVYEQYF.

This chain connects TRBV11-2 to TRBJ2-1, with 7 bases that match TRBD2. The J segment lost 6 bases and the V segment lost 8 bases, leaving 7 bases of the junction unmatched. Germline CDR1 is SGHAT and CDR2 is FQNNGV. The length of the CDR3 is 13 residues. The CDR3 sequence is CASGSGITNEQFF. In nucleotides, the CDR3 is TGTGCCAGCGGCAGCGGGATTACCAATGAGCAGTTCTTC.

The chain employs TRBV24-1 and TRBJ2-3, with D maybe TRBD1 (6 bases). The CDR3 loop spans 13 amino acids. Trimming removed 8 bases at V and 6 bases at J, with 14 bases between. Germline lookup yields CDR1 KGHDR and CDR2 SFDVKD. CDR3 sequence: CATTQGYMDTQYF. In nucleotides, the CDR3 is TGTGCCACCACCCAGGGGTATATGGATACGCAGTATTTT.

This clonotype was counted only a few times. This chain uses TRBV20-1 with TRBJ1-1; D unclear. This CDR3 comprises 11 residues. The ends were cut back, 2 bases at V and 7 bases at J, with 8 bases in the middle. Per germline, CDR1 DFQATT and CDR2 SNEGSKA (reference sequence). The CDR3: CSARLNYEAFF. In DNA form, the CDR3 reads TGCAGTGCTAGATTGAACTATGAAGCTTTCTTT.

A few counts support this clonotype. J is TRBJ2-3 and V is TRBV12-5; perhaps TRBD2 as D (6 bases). Germline V CDR1 and CDR2: LGHNT, FRNRAP. Trimming shortened V by 7 bases and J by 2 bases, and 19 bases separated the two germline ends. The CDR3 length is 16 residues. CDR3 DNA: TGTGCTAGTGTACGCGGGGCCGACGGGTTCACAGATACGCAGTATTTT. This sequence encodes CASVRGADGFTDTQYF.

CDR3 nucleotide sequence: TGTGCCAGCAGTTTAGCAGGGACTGGCTACACCTTC. Translating gives CASSLAGTGYTF. J is TRBJ1-2 and V is TRBV12-3 or TRBV12-4; possibly TRBD1 for D (5 bases). This CDR3 spans 12 amino acids. With 0 bases removed from V and 7 bases from J, the gap between germline ends came to 6 bases.

V and J are TRBV19 and TRBJ1-1; possible D gene TRBD1, 6 bases. Trimming took off 4 bases at V and 4 bases at J, with 16 bases between the two ends. The CDR3 covers 15 residues. CDR1 is LNHDA and CDR2 is SQIVND in the germline V gene (reference sequence). The CDR3 spells CASSTVWGAGTEAFF. Written as DNA, the CDR3 is TGTGCCAGTAGTACGGTATGGGGGGCTGGCACTGAAGCTTTCTTT.

The table lists this clonotype with a count of one. CDR3 sequence reads: CATSAGPAEGRTGELFF. CDR3 nucleotides: TGTGCCACCAGTGCAGGCCCAGCGGAGGGGAGAACCGGGGAGCTGTTTTTT. V usage is TRBV24-1 and J usage is TRBJ2-2; tentative D call: TRBD2 (6 bases). The CDR3 is 17 amino acids. V shed 5 bases and J shed 5 bases, with 20 bases lying between them. Germline loops: CDR1 KGHDR, CDR2 SFDVKD.